The next 3 T cell receptor beta chains were all read from a single sample in a study of OX40 agonist ivuxolimab in advanced cancers. Here immunoSEQ multiplex PCR was the method, and the copy in TCRdb shows in-frame clones only, minus some. The data contain around 75,000 clones, around 89% of them singletons. The sample here was CD4+ or CD8+ T cells sorted from blood, taken in a trial of the OX40 agonist ivuxolimab. Source of these receptors: an adult with an advanced solid tumor such as melanoma, head and neck, liver or kidney cancer.

The CDR3 reads CTSSQDTGNEQFF. CDR3 in DNA: TGCACCAGCAGCCAAGATACGGGCAATGAGCAGTTCTTC. The rearrangement links TRBV1 to TRBJ2-1; the D call in the table, TRBD2, was not verified against the DNA. TRBV1 is shown as a pseudogene. The CDR3 extends over 13 amino acids.

The chain uses TRBV6-6 and TRBJ2-7, with 10 positions matching TRBD2. This CDR3 has 16 residues. Germline V CDR1 and CDR2: MNHNY, SVGAGI (reference sequence). V shed 0 bases, J shed 5 bases, and the junction held 7 bases outside the gene matches. CDR3 DNA: TGTGCCAGCAGTTACTCTCAGCGGGGGGGCATCGACGAGCAGTACTTC. It codes for CASSYSQRGGIDEQYF.

The chain recombines TRBV5-4 with TRBJ1-2; D call uncertain. V was shortened by 4 bases and J by 2 bases, with 6 bases between the two germline ends. CDR3 length equals 12 residues. Germline assignment: CDR1 SGHNT and CDR2 YYREEE (reference sequence). CDR3 sequence: CASSPRNYGYTF. In DNA, the CDR3 is TGTGCCAGCAGCCCCCGGAACTATGGCTACACCTTC.